The T cell receptor (beta chain) under discussion was sequenced for a study of CD8 T cells in ankylosing spondylitis. The study's findings and limits: Clones tied to disease were said to be significantly enriched in matched ankylosing spondylitis synovial fluid. Disease-linked clones were CD8+ and relatively rare in peripheral blood.

There are 13 residues in the CDR3. V was cut by 6 bases and J by 8 bases, with 15 bases left in between. Germline V gene lookup returns CDR1 LNHNV and CDR2 YYDKDF (reference sequence). At least ten counts were recorded for this clonotype. Its antigen is unidentified. Quantitative 5'-RACE was performed with molecular barcodes, and it yielded the TCR beta libraries. TCRdb independently ran MiXCR on the 5' RACE reads; one entry per CDR3 protein. Here the sample spans some 250,000 distinct CDR3 sequences, 20% to 30% being singletons. The clonotype was recovered from a male donor with ankylosing spondylitis or in good health (not recorded which). This chain links TRBV15 with TRBJ2-3; no reliable D call. Sequencing input: blood, either unsorted or a sorted T cell fraction (not recorded which). This chain's CDR3 is CATRTDLGSTQYF. Written as DNA, the CDR3 is TGTGCCACCAGAACCGACCTCGGCTCTACGCAGTATTTT.